The entry below describes one T cell receptor (beta chain). This specimen belongs to a study of blood T cell repertoires in COVID-19. Study-level background: T cells, B-cell-depleted T cells, or PBMCs supplied cDNA or gDNA.

How the authors handled the data: Quantification of nucleated cells was approximated via reference gene primer amplification. Some clones are missing from TCRdb's copy, which holds only in-frame ones; the method was immunoSEQ multiplex PCR. Clone size and the V and J calls come from that table; the DNA yielded D and trimming. Found here are 250,000 to 300,000 clones, around 83% of them singletons; the top ten hold roughly 5.3%. The age range of participants was about 18 to 89 years, with residence in about two dozen US areas. Germline values: CDR1 SNHLY, CDR2 FYNNEI. Trimming shortened V by 2 bases and J by 2 bases, and 9 bases separated the two germline ends. The CDR3 is 14 residues long.

This TCR was sampled from a man between 35 and 55 years old who had been exposed to COVID-19. Source material: PBMCs or T cells enriched from blood (not recorded which). The chain couples TRBV2 to TRBJ2-5; D is perhaps TRBD2 (6 bases). The CDR3 protein is CASSELGGQETQYF. CDR3 DNA sequence: TGTGCCAGCAGTGAACTAGGAGGGCAAGAGACCCAGTACTTC.